This TCR beta chain was captured in a study of lymphopenia after photon versus proton radiotherapy. V was clipped by 7 bases and J by 0 bases, with 7 bases between them. This CDR3 has 13 amino acids. In germline, CDR1 is SNHLY, CDR2 FYNNEI. Findings and caveats of the study: Post-nadir diversity loss with photons came from oligoclonal expansion, particularly CD8+ Temra cells.

In the case of this clone: Its antigen remains unidentified.

Generated by immunoSEQ multiplex PCR, the TCRdb table keeps only in-frame clones and is missing some. The table records roughly 61,000 clones, 75% to 90% of them present only once. Here the sequenced sample was peripheral blood, taken from a patient treated with proton-based radiotherapy. The J gene is TRBJ1-5, the V gene TRBV2, with D uncertain. This TCR derives from a man older than 75 with esophageal cancer. DNA for the CDR3: TGTGCCAGCAAACGGGATAGCAATCAGCCCCAGCATTTT. This gives the protein CASKRDSNQPQHF.